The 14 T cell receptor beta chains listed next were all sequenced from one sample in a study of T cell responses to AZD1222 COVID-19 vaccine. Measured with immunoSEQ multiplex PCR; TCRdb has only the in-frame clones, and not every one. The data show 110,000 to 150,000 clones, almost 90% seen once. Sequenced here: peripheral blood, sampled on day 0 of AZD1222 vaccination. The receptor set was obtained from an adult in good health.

The CDR3 coding sequence is TGCGCCAGCAGTCCCCTTGGGAATGAGCAGTTCTTC. It specifies CASSPLGNEQFF. The chain uses TRBV10-2 and TRBJ2-1, with D unresolved. The CDR3 has 12 amino acids. Deletions cut 5 bases from V and 7 bases from J, with 9 bases between. CDR1 WSHSY and CDR2 SAAADI come from the germline V gene.

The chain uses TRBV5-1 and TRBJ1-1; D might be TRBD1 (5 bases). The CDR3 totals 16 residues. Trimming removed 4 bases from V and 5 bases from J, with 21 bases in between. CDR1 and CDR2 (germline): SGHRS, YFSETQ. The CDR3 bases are TGCGCCAGCAGCCTGGGACTTAGCAATGGGGGGACTGAAGCTTTCTTT. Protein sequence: CASSLGLSNGGTEAFF.

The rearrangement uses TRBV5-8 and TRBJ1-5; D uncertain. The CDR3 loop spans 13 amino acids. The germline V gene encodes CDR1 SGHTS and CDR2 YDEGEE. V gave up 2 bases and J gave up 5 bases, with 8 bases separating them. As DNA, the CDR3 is TGTGCCAGCAGCTTTTTATACGATCAGCCCCAGCATTTT. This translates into CASSFLYDQPQHF.

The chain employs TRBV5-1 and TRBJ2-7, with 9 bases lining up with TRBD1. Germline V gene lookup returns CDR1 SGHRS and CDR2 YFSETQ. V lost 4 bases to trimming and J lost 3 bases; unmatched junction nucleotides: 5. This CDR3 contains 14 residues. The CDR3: CASSPGTGYYEQYF. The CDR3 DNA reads TGCGCCAGCAGCCCCGGGACAGGGTACTACGAGCAGTACTTC.

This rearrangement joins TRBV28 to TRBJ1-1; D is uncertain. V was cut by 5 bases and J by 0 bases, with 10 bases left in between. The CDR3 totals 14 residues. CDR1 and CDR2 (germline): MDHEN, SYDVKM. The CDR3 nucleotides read TGTGCCAGCAGTCCAGAGAGCATGAACACTGAAGCTTTCTTT. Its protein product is CASSPESMNTEAFF.

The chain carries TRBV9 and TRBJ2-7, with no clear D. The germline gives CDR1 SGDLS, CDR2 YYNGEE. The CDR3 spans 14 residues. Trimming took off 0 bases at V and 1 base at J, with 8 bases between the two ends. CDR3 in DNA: TGTGCCAGCAGCGTAGGGACCCCTTCCTACGAGCAGTACTTC. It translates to CASSVGTPSYEQYF.

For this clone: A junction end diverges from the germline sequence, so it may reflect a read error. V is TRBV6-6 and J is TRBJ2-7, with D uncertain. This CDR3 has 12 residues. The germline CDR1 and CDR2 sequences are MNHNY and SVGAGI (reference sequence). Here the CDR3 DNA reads TGTGCCACCCCGACTGCCTCCAACGAGCAGTACTTC. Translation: CATPTASNEQYF.

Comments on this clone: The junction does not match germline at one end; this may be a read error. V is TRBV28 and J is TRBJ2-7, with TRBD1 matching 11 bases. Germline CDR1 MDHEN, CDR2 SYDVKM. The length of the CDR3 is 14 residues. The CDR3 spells CAGSRDRGTYEQYF. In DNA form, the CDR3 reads TGTGCCGGCAGCCGGGACAGGGGGACCTACGAGCAGTACTTC. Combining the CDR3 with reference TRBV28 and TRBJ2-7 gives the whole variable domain DVKVTQSSRYLVKRTGEKVFLECVQDMDHENMFWYRQDPGLGLRLIYFSYDVKMKEKGDIPEGYSVSREKKERFSLILESASTNQTSMYLCAGSRDRGTYEQYFGPGTRLTVT.

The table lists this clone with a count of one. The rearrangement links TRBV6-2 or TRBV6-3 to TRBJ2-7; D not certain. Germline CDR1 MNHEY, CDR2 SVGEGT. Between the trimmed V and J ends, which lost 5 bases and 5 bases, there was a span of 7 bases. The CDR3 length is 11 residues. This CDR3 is CASSQSDEQYF. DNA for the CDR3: TGTGCCAGCAGTCAGTCAGACGAGCAGTACTTC.

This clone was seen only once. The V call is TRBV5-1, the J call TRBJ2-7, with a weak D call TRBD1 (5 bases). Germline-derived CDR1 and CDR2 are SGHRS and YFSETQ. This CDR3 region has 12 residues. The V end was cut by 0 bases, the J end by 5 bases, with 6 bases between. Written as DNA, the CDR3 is TGCGCCAGCAGCTTGGAGGGGCACGAGCAGTACTTC. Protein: CASSLEGHEQYF.

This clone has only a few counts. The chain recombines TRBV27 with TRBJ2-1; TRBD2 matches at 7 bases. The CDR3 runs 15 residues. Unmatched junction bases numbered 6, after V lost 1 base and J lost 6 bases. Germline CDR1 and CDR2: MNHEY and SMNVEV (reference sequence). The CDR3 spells CASSLWPERGNEQFF. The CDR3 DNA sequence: TGTGCCAGCAGTTTATGGCCGGAGCGGGGCAATGAGCAGTTCTTC.

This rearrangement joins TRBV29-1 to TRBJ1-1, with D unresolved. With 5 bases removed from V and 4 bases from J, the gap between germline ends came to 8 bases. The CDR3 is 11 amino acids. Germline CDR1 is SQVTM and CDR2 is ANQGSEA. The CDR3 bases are TGCAGCGTTCGGGAGCGCACTGAAGCTTTCTTT. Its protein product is CSVRERTEAFF.

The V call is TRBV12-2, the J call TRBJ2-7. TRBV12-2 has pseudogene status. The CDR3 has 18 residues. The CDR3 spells CASRLLGNTTDDSYEQYF. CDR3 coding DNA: TGTGCAAGTCGCTTATTGGGGAACACTACCGACGATTCCTACGAGCAGTACTTC.

CDR3 DNA: TGTGCCAGCAGCCATACTAGCGGGAGGGTCAATGAGCAGTTCTTC. This gives the protein CASSHTSGRVNEQFF. V usage is TRBV5-4 and J usage is TRBJ2-1; 13 bases map to TRBD2. The CDR3 contains 15 residues. V gave up 4 bases and J gave up 6 bases; unmatched junction bases: 4. CDR1 is SGHNT and CDR2 is YYREEE in the germline V gene (reference sequence).